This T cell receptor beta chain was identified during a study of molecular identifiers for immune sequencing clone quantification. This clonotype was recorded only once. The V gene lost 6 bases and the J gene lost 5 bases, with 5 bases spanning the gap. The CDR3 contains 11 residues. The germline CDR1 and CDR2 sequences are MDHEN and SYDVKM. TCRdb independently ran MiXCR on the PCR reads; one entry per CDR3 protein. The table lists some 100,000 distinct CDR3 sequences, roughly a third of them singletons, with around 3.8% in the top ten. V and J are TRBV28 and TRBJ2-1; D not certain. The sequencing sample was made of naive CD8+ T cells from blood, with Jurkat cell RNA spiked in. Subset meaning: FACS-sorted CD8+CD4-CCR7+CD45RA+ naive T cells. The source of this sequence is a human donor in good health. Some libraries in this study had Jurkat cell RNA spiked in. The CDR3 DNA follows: TGTGCCAGCAGATACCACAATGAGCAGTTCTTC. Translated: CASRYHNEQFF. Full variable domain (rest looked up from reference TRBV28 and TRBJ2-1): DVKVTQSSRYLVKRTGEKVFLECVQDMDHENMFWYRQDPGLGLRLIYFSYDVKMKEKGDIPEGYSVSREKKERFSLILESASTNQTSMYLCASRYHNEQFFGPGTRLTVL.